Listed here are 11 T cell receptor beta chains from one sample, sequenced in a study of blood T cell repertoires in COVID-19. TCRdb's table, derived via immunoSEQ multiplex PCR, lists solely in-frame clones and lacks some. The repertoire consists of approximately 220,000 clones, with 83% occurring once and the leading ten covering approximately 3.8%. Sequenced material: PBMCs or T cells enriched from blood (not recorded which). The receptor set was obtained from a middle-aged woman who had been exposed to COVID-19.

This chain uses TRBV4-2 with TRBJ2-2; D remains ambiguous. V gave up 0 bases and J gave up 5 bases, with 4 bases separating them. The CDR3 spans 13 residues. Germline CDR1 is LGHNA and CDR2 is YNFKEQ. CDR3 sequence (DNA): TGTGCCAGCAGCCAAGATATGACCGGGGAGCTGTTTTTT. Its protein product is CASSQDMTGELFF.

V and J are TRBV5-5 and TRBJ2-1, with 9 bases that match TRBD1. The CDR3 extends over 16 amino acids. V lost 4 bases and J lost 6; bases outside the gene matches: 11. CDR1 and CDR2 (germline): SGHKS, YYEKEE (reference sequence). The CDR3 DNA is TGTGCCAGCAGCCCCCTCGGGGACAGGGCTTCCAATGAGCAGTTCTTC. It yields the protein CASSPLGDRASNEQFF.

V and J are TRBV5-6 and TRBJ1-1, with a tentative D call TRBD1 (6 bases). The CDR3 contains 13 residues. Between the trimmed V and J ends, which lost 2 bases and 7 bases, there was a span of 12 bases. Germline V lookup: CDR1 SGHDT, CDR2 YYEEEE. CDR3 sequence: CASSLYRVGEAFF. Here the CDR3 DNA reads TGTGCCAGCAGCTTATACAGGGTTGGTGAAGCTTTCTTT.

CDR3 DNA sequence: TGTGCCAGCAGTTTGGGGCACAATGAGCAGTTCTTC. This gives the protein CASSLGHNEQFF. The V and J genes are TRBV2 and TRBJ2-1; a weak D match, TRBD1 (5 bases). Trimming removed 5 bases from V and 5 bases from J, with 7 bases in between. The CDR3 loop spans 12 amino acids. Germline V gene lookup returns CDR1 SNHLY and CDR2 FYNNEI.

CDR3 in amino acids: CASSVTSYGYTF. CDR3 coding DNA: TGTGCCAGTAGTGTTACCAGCTATGGCTACACCTTC. The J gene is TRBJ1-2, the V gene TRBV19; unclear D gene. Trimming shortened V by 5 bases and J by 4 bases, and 8 bases separated the two germline ends. The CDR3 covers 12 residues. The germline CDR1 and CDR2 sequences are LNHDA and SQIVND (reference sequence).

This chain links TRBV2 with TRBJ1-6; D remains unclear. CDR3 length equals 16 residues. Germline V gene sequence: CDR1 SNHLY, CDR2 FYNNEI. Trimming pared 9 bases from V and 0 bases from J, leaving 15 bases between. DNA for the CDR3: TGTGCCAGTAGAAGAGGATTGAGCTCCTATAATTCACCCCTCCACTTT. As protein: CASRRGLSSYNSPLHF. Together with reference TRBV2 and TRBJ1-6, the CDR3 gives the full variable domain: EPEVTQTPSHQVTQMGQEVILRCVPISNHLYFYWYRQILGQKVEFLVSFYNNEISEKSEIFDDQFSVERPDGSNFTLKIRSTKLEDSAMYFCASRRGLSSYNSPLHFGNGTRLTVT.

The chain recombines TRBV5-1 with TRBJ2-2, with a weak D call TRBD1 (6 bases). V shed 5 bases and J shed 2 bases, with 10 bases lying between them. CDR1 and CDR2 from the germline V gene are SGHRS and YFSETQ. This CDR3 contains 14 residues. CDR3 nucleotides: TGCGCCAGCAGAAGGACAGTAAACACCGGGGAGCTGTTTTTT. Translation: CASRRTVNTGELFF.

The chain combines TRBV6-5 with TRBJ1-2, with D hard to call. The CDR3 has 15 amino acids. Per the germline V gene, CDR1 is MNHEY and CDR2 is SVGAGI. The V end was cut by 0 bases, the J end by 1 base, with 9 bases between. The CDR3, as DNA: TGTGCCAGCAGTTACTCGTCTAAATTTAACTATGGCTACACCTTC. It yields the protein CASSYSSKFNYGYTF.

The gene calls are TRBV7-3 and TRBJ1-1, with D possibly matching TRBD1 (5 bases). Trimming removed 3 bases from V and 1 base from J, with 18 bases in between. The CDR3 totals 17 residues. CDR1 and CDR2 from the germline V gene are SGHTA and FQGTGA. CDR3 sequence (DNA): TGTGCCAGCAGCTTTGTTCAAGGGGTGGTGGGGAACACTGAAGCTTTCTTT. Amino acids: CASSFVQGVVGNTEAFF.

This chain links TRBV7-9 with TRBJ2-1; 8 nucleotides agree with TRBD2. This CDR3 contains 17 residues. The germline V gene encodes CDR1 SEHNR and CDR2 FQNEAQ (reference sequence). V gave up 4 bases and J gave up 2 bases; unmatched junction bases: 10. The CDR3 coding sequence is TGTGCCAGCAGCTCCGATGATAGCGGGAATCCCTACAATGAGCAGTTCTTC. This translates into CASSSDDSGNPYNEQFF.

The chain carries TRBV19 and TRBJ1-5, with TRBD1 identical over 11 bases. With V trimmed by 5 bases and J by 5 bases, 2 bases remained unmatched. Germline-derived CDR1 and CDR2 are LNHDA and SQIVND (reference sequence). This CDR3 spans 14 amino acids. The CDR3 DNA sequence: TGTGCCAGTAGTGGGACAGGGGGTGATCAGCCCCAGCATTTT. Translated: CASSGTGGDQPQHF.